The 17 T cell receptor beta chains given below trace back to one sample, sequenced in a study of cytomegalovirus exposure and HLA in healthy donors. The PCR used 60 Vbeta and 13 Jbeta primers. Some clones are missing from TCRdb's copy, which holds only in-frame ones; the method was immunoSEQ multiplex PCR. The sample lists 160,000 or so clones, 86% occurring once. The sequencing sample was made of PBMCs. These TCRs come from a young woman in good health and CMV-seronegative.

V and J are TRBV27 and TRBJ2-3, with D tentatively TRBD1 (6 bases). CDR1 and CDR2 from the germline V gene are MNHEY and SMNVEV (reference sequence). The germline V and J ends were trimmed by 8 bases and 2 bases, with 14 bases remaining between them. This CDR3 is built from 14 residues. The CDR3 protein is CASSSRDITDTQYF. CDR3 sequence (DNA): TGTGCCAGCTCCTCCCGGGACATCACAGATACGCAGTATTTT.

This chain links TRBV30 with TRBJ1-1; D not certain. The CDR3 covers 13 residues. Germline V gene lookup returns CDR1 GTSNPN and CDR2 SVGIG (reference sequence). Trimming removed 4 bases from V and 3 bases from J, with 12 bases in between. DNA of the CDR3: TGTGCCTGGAATGTAAAGCTGTACACTGAAGCTTTCTTT. Translation: CAWNVKLYTEAFF. Complete variable domain (other parts from reference TRBV30 and TRBJ1-1): SQTIHQWPATLVQPVGSPLSLECTVEGTSNPNLYWYRQAAGRGLQLLFYSVGIGQISSEVPQNLSASRPQDRQFILSSKKLLLSDSGFYLCAWNVKLYTEAFFGQGTRLTVV.

The genes are TRBV18 and TRBJ1-1; 11 nucleotides line up with TRBD1. Germline CDR1 is KGHSH and CDR2 is LQKENI. The CDR3 loop spans 18 amino acids. J was trimmed by 1 base and V by 4 bases; bases with no gene match: 11. CDR3 sequence reads: CASSLSAGTGGSNTEAFF. The CDR3 bases are TGTGCCAGCTCACTTTCTGCCGGGACAGGGGGTTCGAACACTGAAGCTTTCTTT.

The CDR3, as DNA: TGTGCCAGCAGTTACTCTGGGTACGCGGGGGCGGGTGAGCAGTTCTTC. Translating it yields CASSYSGYAGAGEQFF. V and J are TRBV6-5 and TRBJ2-1; D perhaps matches TRBD2 (7 bases). Trimming took off 0 bases at V and 9 bases at J, with 18 bases between the two ends. Germline CDR1 reads MNHEY; CDR2 reads SVGAGI. The CDR3 spans 16 residues.

The chain has TRBV19 and TRBJ2-5; perhaps TRBD1 as D (6 bases). Germline assignment: CDR1 LNHDA and CDR2 SQIVND (reference sequence). This CDR3 is 15 amino acids long. V gave up 5 bases and J gave up 4 bases, with 17 bases separating them. In DNA, the CDR3 is TGTGCCAGTAGTCCTACTGGGAACAGGGTAGAGACCCAGTACTTC. Protein product: CASSPTGNRVETQYF.

This chain joins TRBV7-3 and TRBJ2-7, with D tentatively TRBD2 (5 bases). This CDR3 region has 12 residues. Trimming took 5 bases from V and 7 from J, leaving 12 bases between them. Germline V gene lookup returns CDR1 SGHTA and CDR2 FQGTGA. The CDR3 loop is CASSGSAGEQYF. In DNA, the CDR3 is TGTGCCAGCAGCGGTAGCGCCGGGGAGCAGTACTTC.

V gene TRBV7-6 combines with J gene TRBJ1-2; a weak D match, TRBD1 (5 bases). V lost 1 base to trimming and J lost 4 bases, with 7 bases between them. This CDR3 is 13 amino acids long. Per the germline V gene, CDR1 is SGHVS and CDR2 is FNYEAQ. The CDR3 DNA follows: TGTGCCAGCAGCTTAGACGGGGGCTATGGCTACACCTTC. The encoded protein is CASSLDGGYGYTF.

The chain has TRBV7-3 and TRBJ2-3, with a weak D call TRBD2 (5 bases). V gave up 5 bases and J gave up 2 bases, with 14 bases separating them. CDR1 is SGHTA and CDR2 is FQGTGA in the germline V gene. CDR3 length: 15 residues. The CDR3 nucleotides are TGTGCCAGCAGCCCGAGGGCAGCCTACACAGATACGCAGTATTTT. It codes for CASSPRAAYTDTQYF. The complete variable domain, with remaining parts taken from reference TRBV7-3 and TRBJ2-3, reads GAGVSQTPSNKVTEKGKYVELRCDPISGHTALYWYRQSLGQGPEFLIYFQGTGAADDSGLPNDRFFAVRPEGSVSTLKIQRTERGDSAVYLCASSPRAAYTDTQYFGPGTRLTVL.

This chain connects TRBV27 to TRBJ1-1; D gene ambiguous. The CDR3 has 14 residues. Trimming took 2 bases from V and 4 from J, leaving 11 bases between them. CDR1 MNHEY and CDR2 SMNVEV come from the germline V gene (reference sequence). The CDR3 bases are TGTGCCAGCAGTTTAGAAACGGGGTTCACTGAAGCTTTCTTT. This sequence encodes CASSLETGFTEAFF.

The V and J genes are TRBV7-6 and TRBJ2-4, with TRBD1 as a possible D gene (6 bases). The length of the CDR3 is 17 residues. The V gene's germline CDR1 is SGHVS and CDR2 FNYEAQ. The V and J ends lost 3 bases and 4 bases respectively, with 19 bases between them. The CDR3 nucleotides read TGTGCCAGCAGCTTGAAAGCGTGGGAAGGACAGAAAAACATTCAGTACTTC. Its translation: CASSLKAWEGQKNIQYF.

The J gene is TRBJ1-2, the V gene TRBV10-2; D call uncertain. Germline values: CDR1 WSHSY, CDR2 SAAADI. V was clipped by 4 bases and J by 4 bases, with 10 bases between them. CDR3 length: 13 amino acids. The CDR3 bases are TGCGCCAGCAGTGGTTCAGGCCCCTATGGCTACACCTTC. It is translated as CASSGSGPYGYTF.

This rearrangement joins TRBV7-9 to TRBJ2-5, with 7 bases lining up with TRBD2. V trimming: 4 bases; J trimming: 2 bases; junction bases outside the gene matches: 7. The CDR3 runs 15 residues. CDR1 SEHNR and CDR2 FQNEAQ come from the germline V gene (reference sequence). The CDR3 DNA sequence: TGTGCCAGCAGCTCCCGGCTAGCGGCGCAAGAGACCCAGTACTTC. It codes for CASSSRLAAQETQYF.

V is TRBV6-1 and J is TRBJ2-3, with unresolved D. The CDR3 is 15 amino acids. Trimming removed 8 bases at V and 1 base at J, with 16 bases between. In germline, CDR1 is MNHNS, CDR2 SASEGT. CDR3 bases: TGTGCCAGCGACCCGAGAACCCTAGGCACAGATACGCAGTATTTT. It specifies CASDPRTLGTDTQYF.

The chain is built from TRBV4-2 and TRBJ2-3; D is unclear. The CDR3 consists of 12 residues. Germline V gene sequence: CDR1 LGHNA, CDR2 YNFKEQ. V was cut by 0 bases and J by 6 bases, with 4 bases left in between. The CDR3 loop is CASSQDSDTQYF. The DNA for the CDR3 is TGTGCCAGCAGCCAAGACTCCGATACGCAGTATTTT.

CDR3 protein: CASSDQASSYEQYF. The CDR3 DNA is TGCGCCAGCAGCGATCAAGCAAGCTCCTACGAGCAGTACTTC. This chain uses TRBV5-1 with TRBJ2-7; no reliable D call. Trimming shortened V by 4 bases and J by 0 bases, and 11 bases separated the two germline ends. Germline lookup yields CDR1 SGHRS and CDR2 YFSETQ. CDR3 length: 14 residues.

This chain connects TRBV29-1 to TRBJ2-2, with 7 nucleotides matching TRBD1. The CDR3 has 14 residues. The germline V gene encodes CDR1 SQVTM and CDR2 ANQGSEA. J gave up 6 bases and V 7 bases, and 11 bases lay outside the gene matches. The CDR3 coding sequence is TGCAGCGCTAGGCTCACAGGGGCGGCCGGGGAGCTGTTTTTT. Its translation: CSARLTGAAGELFF.

Worth noting for this clone: Sequence at one end of the junction differs from germline and may be a read error. The same CDR3 also results from other DNA sequences found in this sample. V and J are TRBV5-1 and TRBJ1-1, with 11 nucleotides matching TRBD1. The CDR3 is made up of 16 amino acids. Germline CDR1 and CDR2: SGHRS and YFSETQ. Here the CDR3 reads CASSKGTGGLNTEAFF. For the CDR3, the DNA is TGCGCCAGCAGCAAAGGGACAGGGGGATTGAACACTGAAGCCTTCTTT.